The T cell receptor beta chain described here comes from a study of shared clonotypes between healthy human individuals. V dropped 5 bases and J dropped 6; count of bases not matched to a gene: 10. The CDR3 is 14 amino acids. Germline V gene data show CDR1 as SGHDT and CDR2 as YYEEEE. The method was immunoSEQ multiplex PCR; TCRdb's version includes in-frame clones alone and lacks a portion of them. The table has 2.5 million or so clones, around nine tenths seen once. This rearrangement joins TRBV5-6 to TRBJ2-7, with TRBD1 matching 8 bases. Sequenced sample: naive CD4+ T cells sorted from blood. Sample subset: CD45RA+ positively selected. The source is a man aged 18 to 30 in good health. CDR3 in DNA: TGTGCCAGCAGAAGTTCCGGGACAGGAGGCGAGCAGTACTTC. The encoded protein is CASRSSGTGGEQYF.